The subject of this entry is one T cell receptor (beta chain). Its specificity is not known. This specimen belongs to a study of T cells in Graves' hyperthyroidism and ophthalmopathy. Study-level findings and limits: Ophthalmopathy was told apart from stable hyperthyroidism by a 13 V-J model.

Amplification of TCR beta CDR3 regions was performed using RNA transcripts as template. First-round RT-PCR with HTBI primers amplified the TCR CDR3 region. TCRdb re-called the multiplex PCR reads with MiXCR, one entry per CDR3 protein. The repertoire has around 690,000 distinct CDR3 sequences, around 20% of them found once; the top ten carry under 35%. Germline-derived CDR1 and CDR2 are LGHDT and YNNKEL (reference sequence). V was shortened by 4 bases and J by 6 bases, with 9 bases between the two germline ends. CDR3 length: 13 amino acids. Source material: blood. This TCR came from a man aged 30 to 39 with Graves' ophthalmopathy. The V call is TRBV3-1, the J call TRBJ2-2; D not resolved. The CDR3 bases are TGTGCCAGCAGCCTTCAGAGCGCCGGGGAGCTGTTTTTT. It yields the protein CASSLQSAGELFF.